The clone carrying this T cell receptor (beta chain) showed up just a few times. This sample was included in a study of blood T cell repertoires in COVID-19. Study details: COVID-19 samples from acute and convalescent phases originated in the United States, Italy and Spain.

In the original processing: Estimation of nucleated cell counts was performed using reference gene primer amplification. TCRdb's table, derived via immunoSEQ multiplex PCR, lists solely in-frame clones and lacks some. That table gives V, J and clone size, and the DNA gave D and trimming. The sample shows about 370,000 clones, more than 75% of them seen only once. Patients of the Seattle cohort, enrolled during active infection, were followed longitudinally. The receptor comes from a woman aged 25 to 39 with COVID-19, enrolled during active disease. The sequencing input was peripheral blood.

Written as DNA, the CDR3 is TGTGCCAGCAGCTTAGCCGGGGATACTAACTATGGCTACACCTTC. This translates into CASSLAGDTNYGYTF. The chain carries TRBV7-6 and TRBJ1-2, with no clear D. CDR3 length: 15 amino acids. Germline V gene lookup returns CDR1 SGHVS and CDR2 FNYEAQ. V was pared by 0 bases and J by 0 bases, with 8 bases between.